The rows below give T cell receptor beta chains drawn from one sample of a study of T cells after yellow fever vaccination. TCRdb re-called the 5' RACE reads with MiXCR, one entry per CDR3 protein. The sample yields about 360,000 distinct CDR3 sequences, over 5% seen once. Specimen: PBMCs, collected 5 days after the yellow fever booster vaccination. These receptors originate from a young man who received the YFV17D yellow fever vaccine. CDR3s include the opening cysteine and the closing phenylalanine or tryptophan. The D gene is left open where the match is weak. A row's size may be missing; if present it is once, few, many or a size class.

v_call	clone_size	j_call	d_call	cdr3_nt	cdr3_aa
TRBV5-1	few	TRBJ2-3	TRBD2	TGCGCCTGCCGATTCGGGACTAGCGGGAGCGGCACAGATACGCAGTATTTT	CACRFGTSGSGTDTQYF
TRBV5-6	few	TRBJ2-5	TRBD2	TGTGCCAGCAGCTTAGGGTGGCTAGCGGATGAAGAGACCCAGTACTTC	CASSLGWLADEETQYF
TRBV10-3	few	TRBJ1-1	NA	TGTGCCATCAGCATTGACAGAAACACTGAAGCTTTCTTT	CAISIDRNTEAFF
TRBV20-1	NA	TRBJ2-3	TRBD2	TGCAGTGCAGTGACTAGCGGATCCACAGATACGCTGTATTTT	CSAVTSGSTDTLYF
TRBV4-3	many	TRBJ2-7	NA	TGCGCCAGCAGCCAAGGAGGCAGCTCCTACGAGCAGTACTTC	CASSQGGSSYEQYF
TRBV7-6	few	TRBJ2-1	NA	TGTGCCAGCAGCTTAGGGAGGGGGCTAAAGTCCTACAATGAGCAGTTCTTC	CASSLGRGLKSYNEQFF
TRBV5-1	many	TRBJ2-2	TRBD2	TGCGCCAGCAGCTTCAGCGGGACCCGGAGGGAGGAGCTGTTTTTT	CASSFSGTRREELFF
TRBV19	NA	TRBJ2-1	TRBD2	TGTGCCAGTAGTCCCACTCCTAGCGGAGAGGGGCTCTTC	CASSPTPSGEGLF
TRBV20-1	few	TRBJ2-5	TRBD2	TGCAGTGCTAGAGATTTCAGCGGGAGGTTCCAAGAGACCCAGTACTTC	CSARDFSGRFQETQYF
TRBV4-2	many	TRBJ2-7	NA	TGTGCCAGCAGCCAAGTTAGGGACGAGCAGTACTTC	CASSQVRDEQYF
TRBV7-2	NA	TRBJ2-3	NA	TGTGCCAGCAGCTTAACCCTACACCAAGAACCAGATACGCAGTATTTT	CASSLTLHQEPDTQYF
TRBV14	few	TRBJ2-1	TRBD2	TGTGCCAGCAAGAGCGGGAGGTACAATGAGCAGTTCTTC	CASKSGRYNEQFF
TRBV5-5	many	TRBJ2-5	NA	TGTGCCAGCAGCCCGGGGCTAGAGACCCAGTACTTC	CASSPGLETQYF
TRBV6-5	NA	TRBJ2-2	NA	TGTGCCAGCAGTTACTTGGCGACCCGATCCACCGGGGAGCTGTTTTTT	CASSYLATRSTGELFF
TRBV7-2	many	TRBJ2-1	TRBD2	TGTGCCAGCAGCTCACGTCGGACTAGCGGGTTTAATGAGCAGTTCTTC	CASSSRRTSGFNEQFF
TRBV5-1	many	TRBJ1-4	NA	TGCGCCAGCAGCCCCGGGACAAATAATGAAAAACTGTTTTTT	CASSPGTNNEKLFF
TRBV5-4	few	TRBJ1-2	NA	TGTGCCAGCAGGTCCCTCGGGGTAAGGACGGATGGCTACACCTTC	CASRSLGVRTDGYTF
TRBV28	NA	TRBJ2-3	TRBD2	TGTGCCAGCAGTTCCCTAGCGGGAGCAAAAGATACGCAGTATTTT	CASSSLAGAKDTQYF
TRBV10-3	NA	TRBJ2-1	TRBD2	TGTGCCATCAGGGCTAGCGGGAGAAAACAAAGCTCCTACAATGAGCAGTTCTTC	CAIRASGRKQSSYNEQFF
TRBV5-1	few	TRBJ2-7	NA	TGCGCCAGCAGCTTGTATCTCGGAGCGTGGGAGCAGTACTTC	CASSLYLGAWEQYF
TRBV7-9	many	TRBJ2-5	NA	TGTGCCAGCAGCCCCTGGGACCTTAAAGAGACCCAGTACTTC	CASSPWDLKETQYF
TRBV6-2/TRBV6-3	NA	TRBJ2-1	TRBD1	TGTGCCAGCAGCCGGGGACAGGGGATTGAGCAGTTCTTC	CASSRGQGIEQFF
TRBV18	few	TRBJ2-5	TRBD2	TGTGCCAGCTCACCGCTGCCCTTGGTAGCGGGAGGGTACCAAGAGACCCAGTACTTC	CASSPLPLVAGGYQETQYF
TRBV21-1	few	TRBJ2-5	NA	TGTGCCAGCAGCAAAAATGAGTCAGCGGGGACCGCAGAGACCCAGTACTTC	CASSKNESAGTAETQYF
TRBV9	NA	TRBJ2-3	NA	TGTGCCAGCAGCGTATGGGGACAACGCACAGATACGCAGTATTTT	CASSVWGQRTDTQYF
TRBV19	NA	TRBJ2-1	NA	TGTGCCAGTACAGGGACAAGGCCAGGCGATGAGCAGTTCTTC	CASTGTRPGDEQFF
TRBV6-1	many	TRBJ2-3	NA	TGTGCCAGCAGCCGGGACACTCGGTGGGATACGCAGTATTTT	CASSRDTRWDTQYF
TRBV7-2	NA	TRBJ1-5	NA	TGTGCCAGCAGCTTAGTTCCGAAAAATCAGCCCCAGCATTTT	CASSLVPKNQPQHF
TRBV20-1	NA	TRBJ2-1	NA	TGCAGTGCTAGAGCCCCCCGTCTTGAGCAGTTCTTC	CSARAPRLEQFF
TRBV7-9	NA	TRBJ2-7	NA	TGTGCCAGCAGCCCCCACCGGGGGCTTTCCTACGAGCAGTACTTC	CASSPHRGLSYEQYF
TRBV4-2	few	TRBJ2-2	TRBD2	TGTGCCAGCAGCATCAACTTTAGCGGGAGGACCCGAGACACCGGGGAGCTGTTTTTT	CASSINFSGRTRDTGELFF
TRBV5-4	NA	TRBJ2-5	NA	TGTGCCAGCAGCCCCGGAGGGCCGGGGCAAGAGACCCAGTACTTC	CASSPGGPGQETQYF
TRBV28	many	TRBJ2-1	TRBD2	TGTGCCAGCAGCTGGGGGGCGGGAGGGCTCTACAATGAGCAGTTCTTC	CASSWGAGGLYNEQFF
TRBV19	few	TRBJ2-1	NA	TGTGCCTCCGGACGTTTCTCCTACAATGAGCAGTTCTTC	CASGRFSYNEQFF
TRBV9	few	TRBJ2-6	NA	TGTGCCAGCAGCCCACATGCGTCTGGGGCCAACGTCCTGACTTTC	CASSPHASGANVLTF
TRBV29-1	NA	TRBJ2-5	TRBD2	TGCAGCGTCGTTAAGCTTGCGGGAGTCAGAGAGACCCAGTACTTC	CSVVKLAGVRETQYF
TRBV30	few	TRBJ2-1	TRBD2	TGTGCCTGGACAGCGGGGGACCACAATGAGCAGTTCTTC	CAWTAGDHNEQFF
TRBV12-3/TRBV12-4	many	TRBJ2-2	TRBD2	TGTGCCAGCAGTTTCCGGGGGGGCACCGGGGAGCTGTTTTTT	CASSFRGGTGELFF
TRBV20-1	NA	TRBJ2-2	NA	TGCAGTGCTAAAAGGCCCAGGGTCGACACCGGGGAGCTGTTTTTT	CSAKRPRVDTGELFF
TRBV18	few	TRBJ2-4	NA	TGTGCCAGCTCACCTGGGACAAATCTAGCCAAAAACATTCAGTACTTC	CASSPGTNLAKNIQYF